This T cell receptor (beta chain) is drawn from a study of PD-1 blockade in classical Hodgkin lymphoma (dated by TCRdb to 2020 to 2022). With respect to the entire study: Nivolumab dosing was 3 mg/kg intravenously every 2 weeks, continuing until either disease progression or unacceptable toxicity. To define a peripheral blood immune signature of response to PD-1 blockade in classical Hodgkin lymphoma, the study combined TCR beta sequencing with CyTOF. Results and caveats for the whole study, not just this receptor: By C4D1, a significant rise was seen in CD4+ TCR diversity but not in CD8+ TCR diversity (p=0.0027 vs p=0.16), and the rise was most apparent among complete responders (p=0.02). Baseline TCR diversity was reported to be lower in newly diagnosed patients than in healthy donors and to be lower still in relapsed/refractory patients. Diversity was lower in patients who began nivolumab less than 1 year after ASCT, so these patients were left out of later analyses to avoid confounding by immune reconstitution. Only a single clinical trial cohort was studied, and what caused the repertoire differences, possibly disease activity or prior therapy, remained undefined. Trial patients achieving complete response had baseline diversity similar to newly diagnosed patients, whereas partial responders and progressors had significantly lower diversity.

The germline V gene (reference sequence) provides CDR1 LNHDA and CDR2 SQIVND. The CDR3 goes from the cysteine to the phenylalanine over 14 residues. Only the CDR3 DNA is retained, 42 bases long and in frame from the first base. V is trimmed back by 5 bases and J by 2 bases, and the junction contains 5 bases that no gene match accounts for. Worth noting for this clone: What this receptor recognizes is not known. No base qualities exist here, and no much larger clone lies one base off it.

Genomic DNA was isolated using the Qiagen DNeasy kit from unsorted PBMCs as well as from negatively selected CD4+ and CD8+ fractions. TCR beta CDR3 regions were amplified by immunoSEQ multiplex PCR using primers annealing to V and J segments. A synthetic immune receptor repertoire was used to minimize amplification bias, and any remaining bias was removed computationally after sequencing. As for the authors' bioinformatics: Custom Python scripts were used to quantify repertoire diversity as the Shannon entropy index. Unsorted, CD4+ and CD8+ repertoires were analyzed separately, except for combined analyses in which CD4+ and CD8+ sequences were merged in silico. A clone counted as expanded when the clone's frequency after treatment rose at least 2-fold relative to C1D1, and clones undetected at baseline were given a pseudocount of 0.5. Singleton clones were defined as clones with 0 or 1 copy at C1D1, and non-singleton clones were defined as clones with 2 or more copies. Clones expanded in unsorted samples were assigned a CD4+, CD8+ or unknown annotation through matching of protein sequences in sorted samples from the same patient. Wilcoxon tests were applied to paired samples to test diversity changes from C1D1 to C4D1. TCRdb's version of the immuneACCESS table is confined to in-frame rearrangements and falls short of the full clone set. An unresolved V gene accounts for under half of the shortfall where checked; the remainder is of unknown origin. That table supplies the V and J calls and clone size; D and trimming were determined from the DNA. The sample records more than 60,000 clones, roughly 90% of which are singletons. The ten largest clones add up to approximately 9.7% of the sample.

The time point label for this specimen denotes: cycle 1 day 1 (C1D1), immediately before nivolumab initiation. Every trial patient had relapsed following autologous stem cell transplantation, and prior brentuximab vedotin exposure was what differed among cohorts A, B and C. The trial cohort comprised some 60 patients with relapsed/refractory classical Hodgkin lymphoma whose best overall responses were complete response, partial response or progressive disease. Single-agent nivolumab was administered to trial patients in the multi-cohort phase II CheckMate 205 trial. An independent review committee assessed best overall response by applying the 2007 International Working Group response criteria. PBMCs from the trial were collected at three points: immediately before nivolumab initiation (C1D1), and during therapy at cycle 2 day 1 and cycle 4 day 1. Peripheral blood was collected in 8 mL Vacutainer Cell Preparation Tubes, from which PBMCs were isolated by centrifugation and then cryopreserved.

The sequenced sample was peripheral blood mononuclear cells (PBMCs), obtained at baseline. This TCR was recovered from a human donor with classical Hodgkin lymphoma. Recombination joined TRBV19 with TRBJ2-7; 8 central nucleotides agree with TRBD1. In nucleotides, the sequence is TGTGCCAGTAGTTACCAGGGGGCTACCTACGAGCAGTACTTC. Its protein is CASSYQGATYEQYF.